What follows are 6 T cell receptor beta chains derived from one specimen sequenced in a study of early T cells in non-severe SARS-CoV-2 infection. TCRdb itself ran the 5' RACE reads through MiXCR, one entry per CDR3 protein. The sample shows fewer than 60,000 distinct CDR3 sequences, almost 9.5% of them seen only once. The sample was whole blood. The source of these receptors is an adult who was a healthcare worker with PCR-confirmed SARS-CoV-2 infection or an uninfected control (not recorded which).

The sample holds many counts of this clonotype. V usage is TRBV6-5 and J usage is TRBJ1-1, with 7 bases that match TRBD1. Germline assignment: CDR1 MNHEY and CDR2 SVGAGI. V was clipped by 5 bases and J by 5 bases; unmatched bases: 8. The CDR3 has 14 residues. CDR3 DNA: TGTGCCAGCAGTCGAGGGGGCAAGGGAACTGAAGCTTTCTTT. Translating gives CASSRGGKGTEAFF.

CDR3 coding DNA: TGTGCCAGCAGCTTAACAGTTCCCACAGATACGCAGTATTTT. It specifies CASSLTVPTDTQYF. The V and J genes are TRBV7-3 and TRBJ2-3; D remains unclear. Germline lookup yields CDR1 SGHTA and CDR2 FQGTGA. The CDR3 is 14 residues long. V lost 0 bases and J lost 2, with 6 bases in between.

This clonotype has a handful of counts. V usage is TRBV20-1 and J usage is TRBJ1-4; D is ambiguous. Germline V gives CDR1 DFQATT, CDR2 SNEGSKA (reference sequence). The CDR3 length is 12 residues. V dropped 3 bases and J dropped 4 bases, with 6 bases sitting between them. CDR3 bases: TGCAGTGCTAGGAGTTTTAATGAAAAACTGTTTTTT. Its protein product is CSARSFNEKLFF.

This chain uses TRBV27 with TRBJ2-5; tentatively, D is TRBD1 or TRBD2 (5 bases each). Germline lookup yields CDR1 MNHEY and CDR2 SMNVEV (reference sequence). Trimming removed 6 bases at V and 1 base at J, with 21 bases between. The CDR3 totals 17 residues. Written as DNA, the CDR3 is TGTGCCAGCAGACCTGGGACCCTTGGAGTAGGCCAAGAGACCCAGTACTTC. It specifies CASRPGTLGVGQETQYF.

This clonotype was found many times. V gene TRBV3-1 combines with J gene TRBJ1-2, with no clear D. Per the germline V gene, CDR1 is LGHDT and CDR2 is YNNKEL (reference sequence). The CDR3 length is 14 residues. V was trimmed by 4 bases and J by 3 bases, leaving 12 bases between them. The CDR3 nucleotides are TGTGCCAGCAGCCTGGATAGGGCTGACTATGGCTACACCTTC. It translates to CASSLDRADYGYTF.

This clonotype was counted a few times. This chain joins TRBV28 and TRBJ2-7; 10 bases match TRBD1. The CDR3 is 13 amino acids. Per the germline V gene, CDR1 is MDHEN and CDR2 is SYDVKM. After removal of 9 bases from V and 3 bases from J, the junction contained 5 bases not matched to a gene. The CDR3 DNA sequence: TGTGCCAGAATGACAGGGGGCATCTACGAGCAGTACTTC. Residues: CARMTGGIYEQYF.